The next 14 T cell receptor beta chains were all read from a single sample in a study of blood T cell repertoires in COVID-19. Sequencing was performed with immunoSEQ multiplex PCR; in TCRdb, only in-frame clones are kept and a portion is missing. The sample has about 220,000 clones; over 80% are singletons. Sequencing was done on a sample of peripheral blood. The receptors come from a human donor in a cohort sampled during active COVID-19.

The rearrangement joins TRBV4-3 to TRBJ2-7, with D maybe TRBD2 (6 bases). The V and J ends lost 4 bases and 2 bases respectively, with 9 bases between them. In germline, CDR1 is LGHNA, CDR2 YSLEER. The CDR3 has 13 amino acids. CDR3 loop: CASSPGLTYEQYF. The DNA of the CDR3 is TGCGCCAGCAGCCCGGGACTCACCTACGAGCAGTACTTC.

This clone was seen only once. The V call is TRBV5-4, the J call TRBJ1-3, with a weak D call TRBD1 (6 bases). The V end lost 4 bases, the J end lost 0 bases, and 11 bases lay between the germline ends. This CDR3 contains 15 residues. The germline V gene has CDR1 SGHNT and CDR2 YYREEE (reference sequence). CDR3 in DNA: TGTGCCAGCAGCCTGGGGGCAGACTCTGGAAACACCATATATTTT. This sequence encodes CASSLGADSGNTIYF.

The chain employs TRBV6-5 and TRBJ1-1; 8 positions agree with TRBD1. The CDR3 contains 15 residues. The J segment lost 5 bases and the V segment lost 6 bases, leaving 11 bases of the junction unmatched. The germline gives CDR1 MNHEY, CDR2 SVGAGI. The CDR3 DNA reads as TGTGCCAGCAGGCAACACTACAGGGGGTCGACTGAAGCTTTCTTT. This encodes CASRQHYRGSTEAFF.

The V gene is TRBV19, the J gene TRBJ1-3, with 7 positions matching TRBD1. Germline CDR1 is LNHDA and CDR2 is SQIVND (reference sequence). The CDR3 consists of 15 residues. The junction had 6 bases not matched to a gene; V was cut back by 7 bases and J by 0 bases. CDR3 sequence (DNA): TGTGCCAGTACCTTATCAGGGGGCTCTGGAAACACCATATATTTT. Translated, it gives CASTLSGGSGNTIYF.

V gene TRBV28 combines with J gene TRBJ1-2, with D possibly TRBD1 on 6 matching bases. The CDR3 covers 19 residues. The V end was cut by 1 base, the J end by 2 bases, with 23 bases between. Germline CDR1 MDHEN, CDR2 SYDVKM. In DNA form, the CDR3 reads TGTGCCAGCAGTTTATTCAGGGGCACTAAATTCTCAGAGAACTATGGCTACACCTTC. Amino acid sequence: CASSLFRGTKFSENYGYTF.

The chain links TRBV6-6 to TRBJ1-1; a weak D match, TRBD1 (5 bases). The V gene lost 6 bases and the J gene lost 7 bases, with 15 bases spanning the gap. The CDR3 contains 13 residues. Germline assignment: CDR1 MNHNY and CDR2 SVGAGI (reference sequence). CDR3 in DNA: TGTGCCAGCAGCCCTGGCAGGGCGGATGAAGCTTTCTTT. This translates into CASSPGRADEAFF.

In its sample, this clone was seen a few times. The chain carries TRBV4-3 and TRBJ1-2; possibly TRBD1 for D (6 bases). This CDR3 comprises 16 residues. The germline V gene encodes CDR1 LGHNA and CDR2 YSLEER. The ends were cut back, 0 bases at V and 1 base at J, with 12 bases in the middle. In DNA, the CDR3 is TGCGCCAGCAGCCAAGATCCCCCAGGGGTTAACTATGGCTACACCTTC. Amino acid sequence: CASSQDPPGVNYGYTF.

The V and J genes are TRBV5-6 and TRBJ2-7, with TRBD2 matching 8 bases. This CDR3 has 15 residues. The V gene end was trimmed by 4 bases and the J gene end by 4 bases; junction bases not matched to a gene: 10. The V gene's germline CDR1 is SGHDT and CDR2 YYEEEE. The CDR3 DNA reads TGTGCCAGCAGCCCTCGGACTAGCTCCACTTACGAGCAGTACTTC. This encodes CASSPRTSSTYEQYF.

This chain uses TRBV7-2 with TRBJ1-5; maybe TRBD1 (6 bases). Trimming took off 2 bases at V and 3 bases at J, with 11 bases between the two ends. In germline, CDR1 is SGHTA, CDR2 FQGNSA. CDR3 length equals 15 residues. The CDR3 is CASSLQGPLNQPQHF. CDR3 nucleotides: TGTGCCAGCAGCTTACAGGGGCCTCTCAATCAGCCCCAGCATTTT.

The rearrangement uses TRBV5-5 and TRBJ1-4, with 10 bases fitting TRBD1. Germline CDR1 reads SGHKS; CDR2 reads YYEKEE (reference sequence). CDR3 length: 19 amino acids. After removal of 3 bases from V and 2 bases from J, the junction contained 13 bases not matched to a gene. The CDR3 spells CASSSPTGGLMGTNEKLFF. Here the CDR3 DNA reads TGTGCCAGCAGCTCGCCGACAGGGGGCCTCATGGGTACTAATGAAAAACTGTTTTTT. Using reference TRBV5-5 and TRBJ1-4 for the parts outside the CDR3, the full variable domain is DAGVTQSPTHLIKTRGQQVTLRCSPISGHKSVSWYQQVLGQGPQFIFQYYEKEERGRGNFPDRFSARQFPNYSSELNVNALLLGDSALYLCASSSPTGGLMGTNEKLFFGSGTQLSVL.

The V gene is TRBV6-2 or TRBV6-3, the J gene TRBJ2-7; tentatively, D is TRBD2 (5 bases). The CDR3 extends over 16 amino acids. Germline V gene data show CDR1 as MNHEY and CDR2 as SVGEGT. V was trimmed by 2 bases and J by 6 bases, leaving 20 bases between them. This CDR3 is CASSYRGLYPRPEQYF. The DNA of the CDR3 is TGTGCCAGCAGTTACCGTGGACTTTACCCACGTCCCGAGCAGTACTTC.

This chain uses TRBV24-1 with TRBJ2-7, with D maybe TRBD2 (5 bases). The CDR3 runs to 14 residues. V gave up 9 bases and J gave up 5 bases, with 19 bases separating them. Germline V lookup: CDR1 KGHDR, CDR2 SFDVKD. For the CDR3, the DNA is TGTGCCACCTCCGCGAGCACCGGACTCCACGAGCAGTACTTC. Protein sequence: CATSASTGLHEQYF.

The chain combines TRBV7-2 with TRBJ2-5, with TRBD1 as a possible D gene (6 bases). The germline V and J ends were trimmed by 4 bases and 5 bases, with 14 bases remaining between them. The CDR3 consists of 14 residues. Germline V gene lookup returns CDR1 SGHTA and CDR2 FQGNSA. CDR3 in amino acids: CASSSTGSQETQYF. The CDR3 DNA sequence: TGTGCCAGCAGCTCCACAGGGTCTCAGGAGACCCAGTACTTC.

This rearrangement joins TRBV19 to TRBJ2-3; D perhaps matches TRBD1 (6 bases). V lost 3 bases and J 4 bases, leaving 11 bases between the germline ends. From germline, CDR1 is LNHDA and CDR2 SQIVND (reference sequence). The length of the CDR3 is 14 residues. The CDR3 DNA is TGTGCCAGTAGTATGTATCGACAGGCAGATACGCAGTATTTT. It is translated as CASSMYRQADTQYF.